A single TCR beta chain is shown here with its context. Its antigen is still unknown. An end of the junction differs from the germline gene, which may be a read error. Template switching added a universal primer binding site, and final cDNA carried unique molecular identifiers. TCRdb redid the calling of the 5' RACE reads with MiXCR, one entry per CDR3 protein. The sample has 690,000 or so distinct CDR3 sequences, approximately 9% seen once. The sample originates from a study of identical twins. Regarding the study as a whole: Twins shared beta out-of-frame sequences in excess, but this excess was weaker. Carriage of fewer insertions was seen in abundant cord blood beta clonotypes, whereas memory repertoires showed none.

These sequences were also reported in another study, on yellow fever vaccine responses in identical twins.

This clonotype was sampled from a woman between 18 and 29 years old in good health. What was sequenced was PBMCs.

The CDR3 reads CACSPPISDEQFF. The CDR3 DNA follows: TGTGCCTGCAGTCCACCAATTAGTGATGAGCAGTTCTTC. The J gene is TRBJ2-1, the V gene TRBV12-3 or TRBV12-4; D gene uncertain. The CDR3 runs 13 residues.